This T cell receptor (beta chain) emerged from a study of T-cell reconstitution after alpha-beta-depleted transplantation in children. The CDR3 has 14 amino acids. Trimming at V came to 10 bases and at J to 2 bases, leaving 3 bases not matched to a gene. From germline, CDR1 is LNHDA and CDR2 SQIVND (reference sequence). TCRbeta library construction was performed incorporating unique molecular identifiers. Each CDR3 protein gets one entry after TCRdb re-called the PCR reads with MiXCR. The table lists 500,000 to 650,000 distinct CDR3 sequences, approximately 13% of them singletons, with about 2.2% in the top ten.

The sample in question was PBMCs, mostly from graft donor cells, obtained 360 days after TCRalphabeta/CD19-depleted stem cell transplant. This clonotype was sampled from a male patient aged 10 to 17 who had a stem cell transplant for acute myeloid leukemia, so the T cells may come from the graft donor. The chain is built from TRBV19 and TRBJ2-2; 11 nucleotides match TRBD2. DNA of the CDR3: TGTGCCACAACTAGCGGGAGTAACACCGGGGAGCTGTTTTTT. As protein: CATTSGSNTGELFF.